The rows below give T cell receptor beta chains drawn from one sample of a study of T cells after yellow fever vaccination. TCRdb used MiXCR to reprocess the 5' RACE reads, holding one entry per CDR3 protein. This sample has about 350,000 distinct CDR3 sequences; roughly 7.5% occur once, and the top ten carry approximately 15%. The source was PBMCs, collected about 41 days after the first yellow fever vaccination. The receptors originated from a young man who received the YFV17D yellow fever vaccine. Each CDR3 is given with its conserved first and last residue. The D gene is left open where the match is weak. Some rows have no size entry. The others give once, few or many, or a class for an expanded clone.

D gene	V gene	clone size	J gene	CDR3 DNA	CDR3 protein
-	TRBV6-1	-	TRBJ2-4	TGTGCCAGCAGCATCGGGACTGATTGGAACATTCAGTACTTC	CASSIGTDWNIQYF
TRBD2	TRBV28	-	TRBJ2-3	TGTGCCAGCAGTCTTCGGACTAGCGGGGAATACACAGATACGCAGTATTTT	CASSLRTSGEYTDTQYF
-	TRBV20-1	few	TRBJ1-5	TGCAGTGCTAGAGGGACGGCCGGGGGCAATCAGCCCCAGCATTTT	CSARGTAGGNQPQHF
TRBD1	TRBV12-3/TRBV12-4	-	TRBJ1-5	TGTGCCAGCAGTCAGGCGACAGGGTATCAGCCCCAGCATTTT	CASSQATGYQPQHF
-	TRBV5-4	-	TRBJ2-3	TGTGCCAGCAGCAGGGACGTCACAGATACGCAGTATTTT	CASSRDVTDTQYF
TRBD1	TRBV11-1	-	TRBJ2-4	TGTGCCAGCAAAGGGACAGAAGCTCTAGCCAAAAACATTCAGTACTTC	CASKGTEALAKNIQYF
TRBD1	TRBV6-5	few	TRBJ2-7	TGTGCCAGCAGTTACGCGAGTGGGACAGGGGAGGACGAGCAGTACTTC	CASSYASGTGEDEQYF
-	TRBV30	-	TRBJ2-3	TGTGCCTGGAGTCGGGGGCAGCGCACAGATACGCAGTATTTT	CAWSRGQRTDTQYF
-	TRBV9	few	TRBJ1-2	TGTGCCAGCAGCGACAAGGGTGACTATGGCTACACCTTC	CASSDKGDYGYTF
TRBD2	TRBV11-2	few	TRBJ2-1	TGTGCCAGCAGCTCCTGGACTAGCGGGTTCTCGAGCTCCTACAATGAGCAGTTCTTC	CASSSWTSGFSSSYNEQFF
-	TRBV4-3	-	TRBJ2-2	TGCGCCAGCAGCCCCCTGCTAGGTTCCGGGGAGCTGTTTTTT	CASSPLLGSGELFF
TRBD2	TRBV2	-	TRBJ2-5	TGTGCCAGCGCTAGCGGGGGAGGAGAGACCCAGTACTTC	CASASGGGETQYF
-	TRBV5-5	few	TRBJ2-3	TGTGCCAGCGACGGGGCGGATACGCAGTATTTT	CASDGADTQYF
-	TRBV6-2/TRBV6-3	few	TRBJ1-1	TGTGCCAGCAGTTGGGGGAGCGCAACTGAAGCTTTCTTT	CASSWGSATEAFF
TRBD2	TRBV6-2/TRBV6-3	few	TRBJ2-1	TGTGCCAGCATTCCGAGGGAGGGCCATGAGCAGTTCTTC	CASIPREGHEQFF
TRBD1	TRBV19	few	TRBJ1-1	TGTGCCAGTAGTATCCCACCCGACAGGGGTGTATTCACTGAAGCTTTCTTT	CASSIPPDRGVFTEAFF
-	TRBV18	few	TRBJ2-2	TGTGCCAGCTTCCCGACAGGGAGGACCGGGGAGCTGTTTTTT	CASFPTGRTGELFF
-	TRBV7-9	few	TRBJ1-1	TGTGCCAGCAGCTTAGCGGGGACACCGAACACTGAAGCTTTCTTT	CASSLAGTPNTEAFF
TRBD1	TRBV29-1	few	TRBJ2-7	TGCAGCGCTGCCGTAGGTAGGGGGCCCTACGAGCAGTACTTC	CSAAVGRGPYEQYF
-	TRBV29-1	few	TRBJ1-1	TGCAGCGTTAGAATGGGGGGCTGGAACACTGAAGCTTTCTTT	CSVRMGGWNTEAFF
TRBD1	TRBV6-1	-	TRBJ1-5	TGTGCCAGCAGTGAATCAAGGGGACAGGAGGCCTTCGGGCAGCCCCAGCATTTT	CASSESRGQEAFGQPQHF
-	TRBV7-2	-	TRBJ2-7	TGTGCCAGCAGCTTAGAATACAGGACCTACGAGCAGTACTTC	CASSLEYRTYEQYF
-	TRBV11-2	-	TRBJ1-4	TGTGCCAGCGGGTGGTCCCGTTCCGAAAAACTGTTTTTT	CASGWSRSEKLFF
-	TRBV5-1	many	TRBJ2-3	TGCGCCAGCAGCTTGGGGAGGGAAGACCGCACAGATACGCAGTATTTT	CASSLGREDRTDTQYF
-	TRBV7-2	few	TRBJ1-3	TGTGCCAGCAGTCATAAAGGGGGGCCTGGAAACACCATATATTTT	CASSHKGGPGNTIYF
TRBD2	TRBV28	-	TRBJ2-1	TGTGCCAGTGAGACCCAGGGGACTAGGAAGTTCTTC	CASETQGTRKFF
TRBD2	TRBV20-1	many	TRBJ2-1	TGCAGTGCACTTGGACTAGACTCCTACAATGAGCAGTTCTTC	CSALGLDSYNEQFF
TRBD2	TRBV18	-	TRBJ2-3	TGTGCCAGCTCACCATCCAGCGGGGGACGCGGCACAGATACGCAGTATTTT	CASSPSSGGRGTDTQYF
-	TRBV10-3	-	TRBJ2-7	TGTGCCATCAGTCCAGCGGACTACGAGCAGTACTTC	CAISPADYEQYF
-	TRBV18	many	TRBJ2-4	TGTGCCAGCTCACAGGGAGTAGCCAAAAACATTCAGTACTTC	CASSQGVAKNIQYF
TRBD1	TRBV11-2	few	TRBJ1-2	TGTGCCAGCAGCTTAGTCGGCAGGGGGGATGAGACTAACTATGGCTACACCTTC	CASSLVGRGDETNYGYTF
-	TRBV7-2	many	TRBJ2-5	TGTGCCAGCAGGTTAGGGCTAGCGATTGAGACCCAGTACTTC	CASRLGLAIETQYF
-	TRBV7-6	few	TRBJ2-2	TGTGCCAGCAGCAGTCAGGGGTCGGTCGGGGAGCTGTTTTTT	CASSSQGSVGELFF
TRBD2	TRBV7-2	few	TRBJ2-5	TGTGCCAGCAGCGGGACTAGCTTCGAGACCCAGTACTTC	CASSGTSFETQYF
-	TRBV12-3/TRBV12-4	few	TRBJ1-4	TGTGCCAGCAGTCCCAACTACGGACCTACTAATGAAAAACTGTTTTTT	CASSPNYGPTNEKLFF
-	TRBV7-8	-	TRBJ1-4	TGTGCCAGCAGCCAGCAGCGGGTTGGGGAAAAACTGTTTTTT	CASSQQRVGEKLFF
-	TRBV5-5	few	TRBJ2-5	TGTGCCAGCAGCTTGGCCGGGAACGAGGGGGAGACCCAGTACTTC	CASSLAGNEGETQYF
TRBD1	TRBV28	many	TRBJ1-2	TGTGCCAGCTCTACAGGGGACTATGGCTACACCTTC	CASSTGDYGYTF
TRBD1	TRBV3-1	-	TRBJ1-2	TGTGCCAGCAGCCACGCCGCAGACAGGGAGTCGGGCTACACCTTC	CASSHAADRESGYTF
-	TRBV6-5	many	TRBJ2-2	TGTGCCAGCATGTTAGGACCTGCTGAAGGGGAGCTGTTTTTT	CASMLGPAEGELFF
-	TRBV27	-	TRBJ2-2	TGTGCCAGCAGTCTTTACACGGACAGTCAACGCACCGGGGAGCTGTTTTTT	CASSLYTDSQRTGELFF
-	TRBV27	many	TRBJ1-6	TGTGCCAGCAGTTTCGGGCGGACCTCCTATAATTCACCCCTCCACTTT	CASSFGRTSYNSPLHF
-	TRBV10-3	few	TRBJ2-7	TGTGCCGGAACCTCGGAACGGGAGTCCGAGCAGTACTTC	CAGTSERESEQYF
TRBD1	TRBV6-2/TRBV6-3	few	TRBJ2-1	TGTGCCAGCAGTGGACTCCGGGACAGAAACTACAATGAGCAGTTCTTC	CASSGLRDRNYNEQFF
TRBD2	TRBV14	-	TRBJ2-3	TGTGCCAACCTCCGGCTAGCGGGGGCAGATACGCAGTATTTT	CANLRLAGADTQYF
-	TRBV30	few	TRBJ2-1	TGTGCCTGGAGTGTGAGGGGCTCTCGCTACAATGAGCAGTTCTTC	CAWSVRGSRYNEQFF
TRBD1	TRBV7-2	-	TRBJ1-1	TGTGCCAGCAGCCGACGGGACAGCTCAGTCACGAACACTGAAGCTTTCTTT	CASSRRDSSVTNTEAFF
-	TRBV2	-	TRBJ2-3	TGTGCCAGCAGTGTAACCCGAGGGAGCACAGATACGCAGTATTTT	CASSVTRGSTDTQYF
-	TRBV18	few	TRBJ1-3	TGTGCCAGCTCACCACAAAGGACAGATCACTCTGGAAACACCATATATTTT	CASSPQRTDHSGNTIYF
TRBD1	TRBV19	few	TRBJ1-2	TGTGCCAGTGGACAGGGGAATGGCTACACCTTC	CASGQGNGYTF
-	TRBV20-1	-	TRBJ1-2	TGCAGTGCTAGGGAACCATATGGCTACACCTTC	CSAREPYGYTF
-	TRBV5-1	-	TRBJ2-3	TGCGCCAGCAGCTTGGCCGAAGGAGCCAGCGCGAATTTT	CASSLAEGASANF
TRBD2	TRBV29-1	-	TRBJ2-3	TGCAGCGTTGAAGCACCTCTGAGCGGGGGGGCCGATACGCAGTATTTT	CSVEAPLSGGADTQYF
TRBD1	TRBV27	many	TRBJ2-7	TGTGCCAGCAGCATAACAGGGGAGGAGCAGTACTTC	CASSITGEEQYF
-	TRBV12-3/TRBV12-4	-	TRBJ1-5	TGTGCCAGCAGTCCGAGGTCCCCCTTCCTTAGCAATCAGCCCCAGCATTTT	CASSPRSPFLSNQPQHF
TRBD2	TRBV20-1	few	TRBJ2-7	TGCAGTGCTTGGACTAGTAGGGAGCAGTACTTC	CSAWTSREQYF
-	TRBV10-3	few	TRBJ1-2	TGTGCCATATACTCGACCGTGGGCAGATCGTATGGCTACACCTTC	CAIYSTVGRSYGYTF